This T cell receptor beta chain was captured by sequencing in a study of metastatic and nonmetastatic thyroid tumors (dated by TCRdb to the early 2020s). The study in broad terms: Repertoires were compared across peripheral blood and tumor or nodule tissue samples from malignant and benign thyroid patients.

What the study reported, not specific to this receptor: In both blood and tumor samples, malignant tumors were reported to have significantly higher TCR beta diversity than benign nodules.

The CDR3, from cysteine to phenylalanine, totals 12 residues. Kept here is only the CDR3 DNA, which spans 36 bases and is read in frame from base 1. Unmatched junction bases come to 6, with V trimmed by 4 bases and J by 10 bases. The germline V gene (reference sequence) supplies CDR1 MNHEY and CDR2 SMNVEV. This clone appeared many times. Its recognized antigen is unknown. The record has no base qualities; no much larger clone is one base away. Libraries were prepared through PCR. Reads for this sample came from an Illumina HiSeq 4000. High-throughput sequencing was used to profile the TCR beta-chain CDR3 region of each patient. Concerning the study's data processing: CDR3 differences across clinicopathological groups were used to build a classifier for discriminating distant-metastatic papillary thyroid cancer patients. The Shannon index was used to assess repertoire diversity, and the Morisita-Horn index was used to assess tumor-blood repertoire similarity. The public reads were reprocessed in TCRdb via fastp at Q25 and MiXCR, keeping in-frame beta chains. TCRdb assigned the V and J calls; the authors' analysis was not used. The sample has about 40,000 clones on record, around a sixth of them singletons. The ten largest clones represent around 9.9% of the sample.

Before undergoing thyroid surgery, none of the patients had been given any kind of treatment. Patient clinical samples collected from the early 2010s to the late 2010s were retrospectively analysed using T-cell receptor beta sequencing. The chain uses TRBV27 and TRBJ1-2, and 7 junctional nucleotides match TRBD1. Sequenced input: tumor tissue. This clonotype was sampled from a female donor with papillary thyroid cancer or a benign thyroid nodule (not recorded which). Some clones in this sample may be carry-over from other donors' samples. Here the CDR3 is given as CASSSTGLDYTF. The nucleotide sequence reads TGTGCCAGCAGTTCGACAGGGCTTGACTACACCTTC.